This T cell receptor beta chain is drawn from a study of vaccination and CD4 T cells after COVID-19 (dated by TCRdb to between 2021 and 2022). Broadly, across the study: Every convalescent patient had a positive nasal swab PCR test for SARS-CoV-2, with mild disease in nine patients and severe disease in one. In the convalescent cohort there were six males and four females, among whom were two Hispanic individuals, seven Caucasians, two Asians and one multiracial person. Two doses of either the Pfizer-BioNTech BNT162b2 vaccine (n=8) or the Moderna mRNA-1273 vaccine (n=2) were administered to participants. Post-COVID blood samples from convalescent patients were collected a median of approximately 93 days after diagnosis, with a range of 35 to 161 days. The time from the second vaccine dose to post-vaccine blood sampling had a median of approximately 72 days and ranged from about 12 to 250 days. The cultures were stimulated with overlapping spike peptide pools from SARS-CoV-2 and from the common cold coronaviruses HCoV-NL63, HCoV-OC43 and HCoV-229E. As controls, cultures received a CEFX viral epitope pool (the positive control), an HIV-1 Nef peptide pool (the negative control), or no peptide at all. In 10 COVID-19 convalescent patients and 4 infection-naive healthy vaccine recipients, researchers compared the spike-specific CD4+ TCR repertoire from before mRNA vaccination with the repertoire from after. The paper as a whole reports these results and caveats: Although the median number of SARS-CoV-2-reactive clonotypes went up from approximately 20 after infection to some 37 after vaccination, the increase was not significant. Among convalescent patients, a median about 86% of the SARS-CoV-2-reactive clones seen after vaccination appeared only after vaccination, which suggests priming specific to the vaccine. In convalescent patients, nearly all vaccine-specific clones (304 of 307) were found to be mono-reactive for SARS-CoV-2 spike rather than cross-reactive with common cold coronaviruses. Only a relatively small number of convalescent patients were included in the study, and early timepoints following natural infection were not analyzed.

About this clonotype: Its binding antigen is unknown. No clone much larger than this one lies a single base away; base qualities are absent.

CDR1 and CDR2, per the germline V gene (reference sequence), are LNHDA and SQIVND. The CDR3 runs 11 amino acids, cysteine and phenylalanine included. Only CDR3 DNA remains: 33 bases, in frame from the first base. V is reduced by 4 bases and J by 8 bases, leaving a spacing of 8 bases between them. The sample's treatment or condition label is to be understood as: roughly 11-day PBMC culture with coronavirus spike peptide pools or control peptides (ViraFEST assay). To expand antigen-specific T cells with peptide pools and then pick out the expanded clonotypes through TCR sequencing, the study relied on the ViraFEST assay. Positive SARS-CoV-2 PCR tests in the convalescent patients dated from March to December 2020, before Alpha, Beta and Delta variants emerged in the United States. Each well held 2 million to 2.5 million PBMCs cultured with roughly 9.2 ug/ml peptide pools in IMDM containing around 5% human AB serum and around 9 IU/ml IL-2. Half of the culture medium was replaced with fresh IL-2-containing medium on days 3 and 7. After around 10 days of culture, CD4+ T cells were isolated by negative selection using the EasySep CD4+ T cell isolation kit. Ficoll-Paque Plus gradient centrifugation was used to isolate PBMCs from whole blood, and the isolated PBMCs were then either used fresh or cryopreserved at -140C. Culture conditions were generally each tested in triplicate wells.

The library was obtained by PCR. DNA from cultured CD4+ T cells underwent TCR sequencing with the Oncomine TCR Beta short-read assay at the Johns Hopkins FTIC core. Genomic DNA was extracted from the cultured CD4+ T cells with the QIAamp micro DNA kit. The Oncomine TCR Beta libraries from cultured CD4+ T cells were pooled using unique dual indexes and then sequenced on an Illumina iSeq 100. In the authors' own workflow: Non-productive sequences were filtered out, and CDR3s that did not start with C, did not end with F or W, or were shorter than 7 amino acids were discarded. Antigen-specific clonotypes were identified using the MANAFEST web application through comparison of peptide-stimulated wells with reference and other culture wells. An FDR below 0.05, an odds ratio above 5, and a productive frequency above 0.1% in at least two of three replicate wells were required for clones to be considered positive. A clonotype was classed as cross-reactive if the clonotype showed significant expansion both in SARS-CoV-2 spike wells and in at least one common cold coronavirus spike condition. Similarity between CDR3 sequences was evaluated in R version 3.6.1 using Levenshtein distances (stringdist) and unrooted phylogenetic trees (ape). TCRdb applied fastp at Q25 and MiXCR to the public reads, then kept only in-frame beta chains. Every distinct CDR3 protein forms one entry, paired with its most common genes and DNA. The V and J calls here are based on TCRdb, not the publication. The sample yields about 11,000 distinct CDR3 sequences; about 54% were counted once. The ten largest clonotypes hold about 9.5% of the sample.

This clonotype was sampled from a human donor who had recovered from COVID-19. Sequencing was performed on CD4+ T cells from blood, cultured in vitro. Rearrangement joined TRBV19 to TRBJ1-1; the D gene identity is not certain. The CDR3 corresponds to CASSKWREAFF. The sequence in DNA is TGTGCCAGTAGTAAGTGGAGAGAAGCTTTCTTT.